This T cell receptor (beta chain) stems from a study of PD-1 blockade in classical Hodgkin lymphoma. The study, taken as a whole, reports: Those starting nivolumab under 1 year post-ASCT were excluded. Complete responders possessed baseline diversity comparable to newly diagnosed patients. In CD4+ cells, TCR diversity went up significantly by C4D1, but in CD8+ cells it did not.

This clone was observed a single time. Its target is not known. Every patient relapsed after autologous stem cell transplantation, and brentuximab vedotin exposure varied. Sequencing was performed with immunoSEQ multiplex PCR; in TCRdb, only in-frame clones are kept and a portion is missing. The sample shows 90,000 to 95,000 clones, 89% of them seen only once. The germline V gene has CDR1 LNHNV and CDR2 YYDKDF (reference sequence). V lost 0 bases, J lost 5 bases, and 13 bases lay in between. This CDR3 region has 15 residues. This specimen was peripheral blood mononuclear cells (PBMCs), taken before the second cycle of nivolumab. The chain is built from TRBV15 and TRBJ2-5; D not resolved. The TCR comes from a human donor with classical Hodgkin lymphoma. CDR3 region: CATSRDRNLVETQYF. CDR3 nucleotides: TGTGCCACCAGCAGAGATCGGAATCTAGTGGAGACCCAGTACTTC. Combining the CDR3 with reference TRBV15 and TRBJ2-5 gives the whole variable domain DAMVIQNPRYQVTQFGKPVTLSCSQTLNHNVMYWYQQKSSQAPKLLFHYYDKDFNNEADTPDNFQSRRPNTSFCFLDIRSPGLGDTAMYLCATSRDRNLVETQYFGPGTRLLVL.